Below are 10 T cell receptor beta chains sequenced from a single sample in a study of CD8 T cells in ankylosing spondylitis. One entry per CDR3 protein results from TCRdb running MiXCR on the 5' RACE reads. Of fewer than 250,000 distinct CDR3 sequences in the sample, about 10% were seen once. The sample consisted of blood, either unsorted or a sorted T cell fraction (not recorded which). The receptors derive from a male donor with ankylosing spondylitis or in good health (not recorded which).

The CDR3 bases are TGTGCCAGCAGTGAATTGGGGGTTACAAGCTATGGCTACACCTTC. Encoded protein: CASSELGVTSYGYTF. This rearrangement joins TRBV2 to TRBJ1-2; D might be TRBD1 (5 bases). V was shortened by 2 bases and J by 4 bases, with 14 bases between the two germline ends. Germline CDR1 reads SNHLY; CDR2 reads FYNNEI. CDR3 length: 15 residues.

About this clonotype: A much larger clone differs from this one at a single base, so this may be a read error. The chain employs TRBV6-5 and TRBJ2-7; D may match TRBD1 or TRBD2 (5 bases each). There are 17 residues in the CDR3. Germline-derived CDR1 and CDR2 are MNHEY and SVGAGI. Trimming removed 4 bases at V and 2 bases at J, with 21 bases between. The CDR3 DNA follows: TGTGCCAGCAGTTCCCCTCCCGACGGGGACCTTACCTACGAGCAGTACTTC. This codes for CASSSPPDGDLTYEQYF.

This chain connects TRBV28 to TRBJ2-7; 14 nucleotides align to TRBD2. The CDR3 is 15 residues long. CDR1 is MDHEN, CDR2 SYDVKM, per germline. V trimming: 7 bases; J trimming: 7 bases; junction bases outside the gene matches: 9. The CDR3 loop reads CASNQGGLAGVEQYF. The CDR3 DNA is TGTGCCAGCAACCAGGGGGGACTAGCGGGGGTTGAGCAGTACTTC.

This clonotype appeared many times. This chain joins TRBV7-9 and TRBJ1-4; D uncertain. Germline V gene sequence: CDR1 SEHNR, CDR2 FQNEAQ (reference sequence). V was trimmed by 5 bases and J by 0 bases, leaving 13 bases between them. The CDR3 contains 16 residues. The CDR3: CASSTWAFATNEKLFF. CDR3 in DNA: TGTGCCAGCAGCACCTGGGCCTTTGCAACTAATGAAAAACTGTTTTTT.

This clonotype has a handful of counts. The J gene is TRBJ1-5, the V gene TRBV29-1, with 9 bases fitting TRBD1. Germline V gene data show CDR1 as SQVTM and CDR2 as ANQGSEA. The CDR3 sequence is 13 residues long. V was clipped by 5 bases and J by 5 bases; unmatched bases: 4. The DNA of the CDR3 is TGCAGCGTTCGACAGGGGGAGGATCAGCCCCAGCATTTT. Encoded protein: CSVRQGEDQPQHF.

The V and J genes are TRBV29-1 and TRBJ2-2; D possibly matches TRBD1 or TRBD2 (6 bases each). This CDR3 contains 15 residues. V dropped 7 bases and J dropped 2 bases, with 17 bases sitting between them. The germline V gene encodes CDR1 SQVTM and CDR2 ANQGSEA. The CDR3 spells CSARGPAVNTGELFF. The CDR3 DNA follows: TGCAGCGCCCGGGGGCCAGCAGTAAACACCGGGGAGCTGTTTTTT.

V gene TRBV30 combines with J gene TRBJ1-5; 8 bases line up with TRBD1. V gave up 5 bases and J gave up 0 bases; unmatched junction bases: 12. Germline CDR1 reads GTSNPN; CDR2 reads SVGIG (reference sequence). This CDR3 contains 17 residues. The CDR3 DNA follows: TGTGCCTGGGGGAAGGGACAGGTGGCTTATAGCAATCAGCCCCAGCATTTT. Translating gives CAWGKGQVAYSNQPQHF.

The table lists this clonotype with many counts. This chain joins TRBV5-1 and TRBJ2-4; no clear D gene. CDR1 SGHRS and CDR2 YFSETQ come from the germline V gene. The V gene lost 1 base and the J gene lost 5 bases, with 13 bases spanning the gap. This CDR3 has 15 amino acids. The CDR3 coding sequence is TGCGCCAGCAGCTTGAACCCGACGGTGGAAAACATTCAGTACTTC. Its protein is CASSLNPTVENIQYF. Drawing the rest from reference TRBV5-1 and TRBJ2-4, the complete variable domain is KAGVTQTPRYLIKTRGQQVTLSCSPISGHRSVSWYQQTPGQGLQFLFEYFSETQRNKGNFPGRFSGRQFSNSRSEMNVSTLELGDSALYLCASSLNPTVENIQYFGAGTRLSVL.

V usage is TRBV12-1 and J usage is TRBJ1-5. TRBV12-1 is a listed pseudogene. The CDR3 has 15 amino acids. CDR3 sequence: CASSLGQRENQPQHF. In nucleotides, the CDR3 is TGTGCCAGCAGCTTGGGACAGCGGGAGAATCAGCCCCAGCATTTT.

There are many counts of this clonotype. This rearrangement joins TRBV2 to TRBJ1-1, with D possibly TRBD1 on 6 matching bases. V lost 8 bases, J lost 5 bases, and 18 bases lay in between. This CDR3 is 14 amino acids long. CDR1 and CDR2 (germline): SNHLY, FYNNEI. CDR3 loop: CASRVGAVGTEAFF. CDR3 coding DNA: TGTGCCAGCCGGGTGGGGGCCGTGGGGACTGAAGCTTTCTTT.